This passage covers 12 T cell receptor beta chains from one sample sequenced in a study of blood T cells in healthy people across ages. Combining a sample-barcoded 5' primer with a J-beta primer mix, a second PCR ran for 7 to 11 cycles. TCRdb fed the 5' RACE reads into MiXCR, producing one record per CDR3 protein. This sample yields 1.5 million to 2 million distinct CDR3 sequences, of which over 25% are seen a single time; 7% to 9% belongs to the top ten. Sequencing was carried out using blood. These receptor sequences come from a woman in her 30s in good health.

V gene TRBV6-6 combines with J gene TRBJ1-2; no definite D call. Looked up from germline, CDR1 is MNHNY and CDR2 is SVGAGI (reference sequence). V was shortened by 4 bases and J by 2 bases, with 14 bases between the two germline ends. This CDR3 is built from 15 residues. The CDR3 is CASSSEGQINYGYTF. CDR3 sequence (DNA): TGTGCCAGCAGTTCCGAAGGGCAGATAAACTATGGCTACACCTTC.

Comment on this clonotype: Germline and junction disagree at one end, which may indicate a read error. The chain employs TRBV7-6 and TRBJ2-3; perhaps D is TRBD1 or TRBD2 (5 bases each). This CDR3 comprises 15 residues. CDR1 is SGHVS, CDR2 FNYEAQ, per germline. The CDR3 coding sequence is TGTGCCAGCAGCTTAGTGTGGGGACGCACAGATAAGCAGTATTTT. This codes for CASSLVWGRTDKQYF.

This clonotype was observed at least ten times. The rearrangement links TRBV7-2 to TRBJ2-4; tentatively, D is TRBD2 (5 bases). CDR3 length equals 16 residues. From germline, CDR1 is SGHTA and CDR2 FQGNSA. Trimming took 5 bases from V and 1 from J, leaving 15 bases between them. CDR3 loop: CASSDYATAAKNIQYF. The CDR3 nucleotides read TGTGCCAGCAGCGACTACGCGACGGCGGCCAAAAACATTCAGTACTTC. The whole variable domain, filled in from reference TRBV7-2 and TRBJ2-4, reads GAGVSQSPSNKVTEKGKDVELRCDPISGHTALYWYRQSLGQGLEFLIYFQGNSAPDKSGLPSDRFSAERTGGSVSTLTIQRTQQEDSAVYLCASSDYATAAKNIQYFGAGTRLSVL.

This clonotype was counted between two and nine times. J is TRBJ1-2 and V is TRBV25-1; D is undetermined. The CDR3 sequence is 17 residues long. Per germline, CDR1 MGHDK and CDR2 SYGVNS. V was clipped by 6 bases and J by 3 bases, with 23 bases between them. CDR3 in amino acids: CASRERGRLGPYYGYTF. The CDR3 DNA sequence: TGTGCCAGCAGGGAGAGAGGAAGATTAGGCCCATACTATGGCTACACCTTC.

For this clonotype: A clone one base away is much larger, so this may be a read error. The chain employs TRBV28 and TRBJ2-1, with 7 bases identical to TRBD2. Germline V CDR1 and CDR2: MDHEN, SYDVKM. Trimming took 4 bases from V and 10 from J; bases not matched to a gene: 10. The CDR3 covers 14 residues. DNA of the CDR3: TGTGCCAGCAGTTGGGGGGGAGCGGCTATGGAGCAGTTCTTC. This translates into CASSWGGAAMEQFF. The full variable domain, in which reference TRBV28 and TRBJ2-1 provide the parts outside the CDR3, is DVKVTQSSRYLVKRTGEKVFLECVQDMDHENMFWYRQDPGLGLRLIYFSYDVKMKEKGDIPEGYSVSREKKERFSLILESASTNQTSMYLCASSWGGAAMEQFFGPGTRLTVL.

The chain joins TRBV5-1 to TRBJ2-1, with 8 positions matching TRBD1. CDR1 is SGHRS and CDR2 is YFSETQ in the germline V gene. The CDR3 sequence is 12 residues long. J was trimmed by 10 bases and V by 4 bases; bases with no gene match: 4. DNA for the CDR3: TGCGCCAGCAGCCCCAACAGGGGGGAGCAGTTCTTC. The encoded protein is CASSPNRGEQFF.

This clonotype was seen more than once but under ten times. The chain combines TRBV27 with TRBJ2-1; D uncertain. Trimming took 2 bases from V and 4 from J, leaving 9 bases between them. Germline V gives CDR1 MNHEY, CDR2 SMNVEV (reference sequence). The CDR3 length is 14 residues. The CDR3, as DNA: TGTGCCAGCAGTTTAAGTGACGGTTACAATGAGCAGTTCTTC. It translates to CASSLSDGYNEQFF.

The chain has TRBV3-1 and TRBJ1-5, with 7 positions matching TRBD1. This CDR3 is 15 amino acids long. With V trimmed by 1 base and J by 4 bases, 4 bases remained unmatched. Germline V gives CDR1 LGHDT, CDR2 YNNKEL (reference sequence). The CDR3: CASSQAYRGNQPQHF. Written as DNA, the CDR3 is TGTGCCAGCAGCCAAGCTTACAGGGGTAATCAGCCCCAGCATTTT.

Notes on this clonotype: A much larger clone lies one base from this, so it may be a read error. The chain links TRBV29-1 to TRBJ2-5; D gene uncertain. V dropped 3 bases and J dropped 4 bases, with 12 bases sitting between them. CDR1 and CDR2 (germline): SQVTM, ANQGSEA. The CDR3 extends over 13 amino acids. The CDR3 bases are TGCAGCGTTGACAGTACAAAAGGAGAGACCCAGTACTTC. It specifies CSVDSTKGETQYF.

This chain connects TRBV20-1 to TRBJ2-1, with 10 bases lining up with TRBD2. The V segment lost 5 bases and the J segment 4 bases; nucleotides outside the gene matches: 5. The CDR3 has 14 amino acids. CDR1 DFQATT and CDR2 SNEGSKA come from the germline V gene (reference sequence). As DNA, the CDR3 is TGCAGTGCTCCTAGAGCGGGGGGGTACAATGAGCAGTTCTTC. Translated: CSAPRAGGYNEQFF.

The V gene is TRBV2, the J gene TRBJ1-5, with D perhaps TRBD1 (5 bases). Between the trimmed V and J ends, which lost 1 base and 2 bases, there was a span of 9 bases. CDR1 and CDR2 from the germline V gene are SNHLY and FYNNEI. There are 15 residues in the CDR3. CDR3 DNA: TGTGCCAGCAGTGAAGAGGCGGGACGCAATCAGCCCCAGCATTTT. It is translated as CASSEEAGRNQPQHF.

This clonotype came up many times. The rearrangement joins TRBV5-1 to TRBJ2-7, with D perhaps matching TRBD2 (6 bases). CDR1 is SGHRS and CDR2 is YFSETQ in the germline V gene. V was clipped by 5 bases and J by 2 bases, with 17 bases between them. The CDR3 runs 15 residues. CDR3 coding DNA: TGCGCCAGCAGACTCTTGGACGGAGGGGCCTACGAGCAGTACTTC. It encodes CASRLLDGGAYEQYF. The complete variable domain, with remaining parts taken from reference TRBV5-1 and TRBJ2-7, reads KAGVTQTPRYLIKTRGQQVTLSCSPISGHRSVSWYQQTPGQGLQFLFEYFSETQRNKGNFPGRFSGRQFSNSRSEMNVSTLELGDSALYLCASRLLDGGAYEQYFGPGTRLTVT.